This T cell receptor beta chain was obtained from a study of blood T cells in healthy people across ages. Study as a whole: Using template switching, researchers captured about one barcoded beta molecule for each two T cells.

About this clonotype itself: No antigen is known for it.

Study findings and constraints: Both naive CD4+ cell counts and diversity were greater in long-lived donors than in aged donors.

This CDR3 has 15 amino acids. CDR1 MNHEY and CDR2 SVGAGI come from the germline V gene. The V and J ends lost 6 bases and 5 bases, in that order; junction bases with no gene match: 7. Primed by a sample-barcoded 5' primer and a J-beta primer mix, a second PCR proceeded for about 7 to 11 cycles. Each CDR3 protein is one row after TCRdb ran MiXCR on the 5' RACE reads. Of 780,000 or so distinct CDR3 sequences detected, approximately 55% appear once; the ten largest clones hold 40% to 50%. Per-sample PBMC isolation yielded at least 6.5 million cells. This sequence originates from a man at least 80 years old in good health. Source material: blood. J is TRBJ2-7 and V is TRBV6-5; 13 bases are a match to TRBD2. CDR3 nucleotide sequence: TGTGCCAGCAGATCGACCGGGACTAGCGGGAACGAGCAGTACTTC. Encoded protein: CASRSTGTSGNEQYF.